A single sample is the source of the 8 T cell receptor beta chains below, sequenced in a study of CD8 T cells in ankylosing spondylitis. TCRdb reprocessed the 5' RACE reads with MiXCR, giving one entry per CDR3 protein. The sample shows about 36,000 distinct CDR3 sequences, 4.5% to 6% of them seen only once. The sequenced sample was blood, either unsorted or a sorted T cell fraction (not recorded which). The receptors shown here come from a male donor with ankylosing spondylitis or in good health (not recorded which).

This clonotype has at least ten counts. The chain joins TRBV6-5 to TRBJ2-2; 7 positions match TRBD2. J lost 1 base, V lost 0 bases, and 5 bases had no gene match. Germline V CDR1 and CDR2: MNHEY, SVGAGI. This CDR3 has 17 residues. The CDR3 region has the DNA TGTGCCAGCAGTTACTCTACGCTAGCGGTGAACACCGGGGAGCTGTTTTTT. Residues: CASSYSTLAVNTGELFF.

This clonotype was recorded many times. The chain is built from TRBV5-1 and TRBJ1-2, with a tentative D call TRBD1 (5 bases). The CDR3 totals 14 residues. The V and J ends lost 3 bases and 3 bases respectively, with 12 bases between them. The V gene's germline CDR1 is SGHRS and CDR2 YFSETQ. CDR3 in amino acids: CASSYTTEDYGYTF. The CDR3 DNA sequence: TGCGCCAGCAGCTATACGACAGAAGACTATGGCTACACCTTC. The whole variable domain, remainder taken from reference TRBV5-1 and TRBJ1-2, is KAGVTQTPRYLIKTRGQQVTLSCSPISGHRSVSWYQQTPGQGLQFLFEYFSETQRNKGNFPGRFSGRQFSNSRSEMNVSTLELGDSALYLCASSYTTEDYGYTFGSGTRLTVV.

At least ten counts were recorded for this clonotype. V is TRBV1 and J is TRBJ1-5; the DNA was not compared with TRBD1, the D call given in the table. TRBV1 is shown as a pseudogene. The length of the CDR3 is 14 residues. The CDR3 region is CTSSQGPGAQPQHF. The CDR3 DNA reads as TGCACCAGCAGCCAAGGGCCCGGGGCTCAGCCCCAGCATTTT.

This clonotype was observed many times. The rearrangement uses TRBV27 and TRBJ2-7; perhaps TRBD2 as D (6 bases). CDR1 and CDR2 (germline): MNHEY, SMNVEV (reference sequence). V gave up 0 bases and J gave up 7 bases, with 13 bases separating them. The CDR3 has 14 residues. The CDR3 DNA reads TGTGCCAGCAGTTTATCGGGGACTCCCTTAGAGCAGTACTTC. Translated, it gives CASSLSGTPLEQYF.

This clonotype was observed many times. V and J are TRBV12-3 or TRBV12-4 and TRBJ2-3, with D tentatively TRBD2 (6 bases). This CDR3 spans 15 amino acids. V lost 5 bases and J lost 6, with 18 bases in between. CDR3 in amino acids: CASSLSGTSLDTQYF. As DNA, the CDR3 is TGTGCCAGCAGTCTTAGCGGAACCTCCTTGGATACGCAGTATTTT.

This clonotype appeared a few times. The rearrangement joins TRBV14 to TRBJ1-2, with no clear D. Germline V gene sequence: CDR1 SGHDN, CDR2 FVKESK. Between the trimmed V and J ends, which lost 1 base and 4 bases, there was a span of 10 bases. This CDR3 contains 14 residues. CDR3 DNA: TGTGCCAGCAGCCAAGTTCGGGGAGGCTATGGCTACACCTTC. Translating it yields CASSQVRGGYGYTF.

This clonotype has ten or more counts. The V and J genes are TRBV7-2 and TRBJ2-7; D is unclear. CDR3 length: 13 amino acids. Germline V gene data show CDR1 as SGHTA and CDR2 as FQGNSA. The V end was cut by 4 bases, the J end by 4 bases, with 11 bases between. DNA of the CDR3: TGTGCCAGCAGCTCCGACCCGGGTTACGAGCAGTACTTC. Amino acid sequence: CASSSDPGYEQYF.

The sample holds many counts of this clonotype. The rearrangement links TRBV14 to TRBJ2-7, with 9 bases fitting TRBD2. V shed 1 base and J 4 bases; nucleotides not matched to a gene: 2. Looked up from germline, CDR1 is SGHDN and CDR2 is FVKESK. The CDR3 runs 14 residues. Here the CDR3 DNA reads TGTGCCAGCAGCCAAGTAGCGGGAGTGTACGAGCAGTACTTC. Translated: CASSQVAGVYEQYF.